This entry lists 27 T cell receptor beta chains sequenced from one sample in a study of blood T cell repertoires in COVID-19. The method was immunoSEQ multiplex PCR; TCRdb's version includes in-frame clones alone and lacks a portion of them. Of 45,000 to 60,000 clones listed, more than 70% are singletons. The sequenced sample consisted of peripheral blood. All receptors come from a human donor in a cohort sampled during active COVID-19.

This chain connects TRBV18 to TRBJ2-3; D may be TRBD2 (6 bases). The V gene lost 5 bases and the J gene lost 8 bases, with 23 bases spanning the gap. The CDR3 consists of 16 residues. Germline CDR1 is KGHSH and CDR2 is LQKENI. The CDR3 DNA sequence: TGTGCCAGCTCAAGAGGCAGCGGGCAGGGCGCCGGTACGCAGTATTTT. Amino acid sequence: CASSRGSGQGAGTQYF.

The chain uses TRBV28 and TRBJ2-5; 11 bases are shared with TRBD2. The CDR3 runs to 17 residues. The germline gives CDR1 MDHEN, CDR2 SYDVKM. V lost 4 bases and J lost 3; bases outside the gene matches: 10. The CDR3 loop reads CASSSQTSGAPKETQYF. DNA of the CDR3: TGTGCCAGCAGTTCGCAGACTAGCGGGGCACCTAAAGAGACCCAGTACTTC.

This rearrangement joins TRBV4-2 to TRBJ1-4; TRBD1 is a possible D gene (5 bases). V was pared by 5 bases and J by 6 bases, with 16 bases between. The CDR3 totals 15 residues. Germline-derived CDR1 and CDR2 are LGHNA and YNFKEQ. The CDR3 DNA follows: TGTGCCAGCAGCACGATCGGGACTGGGGATGAAAAACTGTTTTTT. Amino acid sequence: CASSTIGTGDEKLFF.

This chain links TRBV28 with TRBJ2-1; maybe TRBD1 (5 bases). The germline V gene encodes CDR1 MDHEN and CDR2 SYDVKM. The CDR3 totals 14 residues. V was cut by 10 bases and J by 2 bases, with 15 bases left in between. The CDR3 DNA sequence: TGTGCCATAGAAGACAGAACGGCCTACAATGAGCAGTTCTTC. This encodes CAIEDRTAYNEQFF.

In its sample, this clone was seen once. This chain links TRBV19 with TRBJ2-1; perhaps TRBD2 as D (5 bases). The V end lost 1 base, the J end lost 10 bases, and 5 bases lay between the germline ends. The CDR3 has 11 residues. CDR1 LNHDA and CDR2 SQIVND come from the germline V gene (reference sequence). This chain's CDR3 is CASSIGLEQFF. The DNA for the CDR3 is TGTGCCAGTAGTATAGGACTAGAGCAGTTCTTC. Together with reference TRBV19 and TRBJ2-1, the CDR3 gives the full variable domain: DGGITQSPKYLFRKEGQNVTLSCEQNLNHDAMYWYRQDPGQGLRLIYYSQIVNDFQKGDIAEGYSVSREKKESFPLTVTSAQKNPTAFYLCASSIGLEQFFGPGTRLTVL.

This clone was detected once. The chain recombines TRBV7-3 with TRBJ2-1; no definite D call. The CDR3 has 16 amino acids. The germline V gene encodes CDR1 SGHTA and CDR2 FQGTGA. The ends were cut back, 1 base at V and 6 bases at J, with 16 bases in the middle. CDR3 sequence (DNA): TGTGCCAGCAGCTTAAGCCGCTCTCATGGGCGCAATGAGCAGTTCTTC. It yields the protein CASSLSRSHGRNEQFF.

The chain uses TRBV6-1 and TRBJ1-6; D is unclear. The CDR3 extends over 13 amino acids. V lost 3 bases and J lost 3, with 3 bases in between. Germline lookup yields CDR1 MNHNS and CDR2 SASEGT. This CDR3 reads CASSESYNSPLHF. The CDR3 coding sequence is TGTGCCAGCAGTGAGAGCTATAATTCACCCCTCCACTTT.

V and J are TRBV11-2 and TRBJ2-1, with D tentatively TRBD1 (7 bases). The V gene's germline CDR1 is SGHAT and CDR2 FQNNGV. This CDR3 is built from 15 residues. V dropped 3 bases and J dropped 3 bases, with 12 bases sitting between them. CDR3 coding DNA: TGTGCCAGCAGCTTTGGCGGGACAGACTACAATGAGCAGTTCTTC. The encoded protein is CASSFGGTDYNEQFF.

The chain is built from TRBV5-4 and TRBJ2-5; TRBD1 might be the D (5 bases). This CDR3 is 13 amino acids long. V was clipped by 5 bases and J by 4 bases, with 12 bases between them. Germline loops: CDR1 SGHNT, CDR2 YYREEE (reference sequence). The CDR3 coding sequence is TGTGCCAGCAGACAGCAGGGCGGAGAGACCCAGTACTTC. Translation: CASRQQGGETQYF. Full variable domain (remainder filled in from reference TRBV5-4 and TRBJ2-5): ETGVTQSPTHLIKTRGQQVTLRCSSQSGHNTVSWYQQALGQGPQFIFQYYREEENGRGNFPPRFSGLQFPNYSSELNVNALELDDSALYLCASRQQGGETQYFGPGTRLLVL.

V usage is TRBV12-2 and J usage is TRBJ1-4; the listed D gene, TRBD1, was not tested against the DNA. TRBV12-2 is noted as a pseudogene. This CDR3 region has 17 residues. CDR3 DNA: TGTGCAAGTCGCTTAGTGGTTACCGCGACAGGGAATGAAAAACTGTTTTTT. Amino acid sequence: CASRLVVTATGNEKLFF.

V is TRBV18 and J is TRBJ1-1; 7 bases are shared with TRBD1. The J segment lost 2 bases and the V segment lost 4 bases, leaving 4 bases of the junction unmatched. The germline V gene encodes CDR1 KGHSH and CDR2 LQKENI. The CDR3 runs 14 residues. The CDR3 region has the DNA TGTGCCAGCTCACGGGACAGTTACAACACTGAAGCTTTCTTT. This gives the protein CASSRDSYNTEAFF.

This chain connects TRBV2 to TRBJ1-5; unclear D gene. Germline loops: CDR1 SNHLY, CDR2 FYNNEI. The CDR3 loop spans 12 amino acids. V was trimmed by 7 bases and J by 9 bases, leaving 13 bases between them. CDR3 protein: CASMGIRWPQHF. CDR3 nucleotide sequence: TGTGCCAGCATGGGCATCCGTTGGCCCCAGCATTTT.

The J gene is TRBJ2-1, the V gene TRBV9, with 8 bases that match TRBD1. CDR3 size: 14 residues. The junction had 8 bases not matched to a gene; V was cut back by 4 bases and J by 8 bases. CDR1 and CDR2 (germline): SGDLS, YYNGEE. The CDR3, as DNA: TGTGCCAGCAGCCCGATCGGGACAGGCGATGAGCAGTTCTTC. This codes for CASSPIGTGDEQFF.

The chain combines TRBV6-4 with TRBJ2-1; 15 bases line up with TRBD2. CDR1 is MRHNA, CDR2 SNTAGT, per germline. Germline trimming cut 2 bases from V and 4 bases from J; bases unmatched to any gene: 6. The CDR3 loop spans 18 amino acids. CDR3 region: CASSDATGLAGGYNEQFF. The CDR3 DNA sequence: TGTGCCAGCAGTGACGCTACGGGACTAGCGGGAGGTTACAATGAGCAGTTCTTC.

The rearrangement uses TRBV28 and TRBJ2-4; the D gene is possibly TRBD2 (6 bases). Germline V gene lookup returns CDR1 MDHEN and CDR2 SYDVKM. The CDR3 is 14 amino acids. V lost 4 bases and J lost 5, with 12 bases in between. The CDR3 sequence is CASSYYGTQNIQYF. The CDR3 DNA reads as TGTGCCAGCAGTTATTACGGGACTCAAAACATTCAGTACTTC.

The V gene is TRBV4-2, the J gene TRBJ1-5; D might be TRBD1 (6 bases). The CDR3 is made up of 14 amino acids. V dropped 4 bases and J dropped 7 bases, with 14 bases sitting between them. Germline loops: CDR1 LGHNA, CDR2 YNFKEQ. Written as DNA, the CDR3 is TGTGCCAGCAGCCCAGAACTCAGGGGACAGCCCCAGCATTTT. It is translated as CASSPELRGQPQHF.

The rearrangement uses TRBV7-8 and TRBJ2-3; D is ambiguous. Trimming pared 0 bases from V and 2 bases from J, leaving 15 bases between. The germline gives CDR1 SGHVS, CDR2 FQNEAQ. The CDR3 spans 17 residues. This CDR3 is CASSLAGSAPNTDTQYF. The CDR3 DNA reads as TGTGCCAGCAGCTTAGCTGGCAGCGCACCGAACACAGATACGCAGTATTTT. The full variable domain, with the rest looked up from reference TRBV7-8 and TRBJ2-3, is GAGVSQSPRYKVAKRGQDVALRCDPISGHVSLFWYQQALGQGPEFLTYFQNEAQLDKSGLPSDRFFAERPEGSVSTLKIQRTQQEDSAVYLCASSLAGSAPNTDTQYFGPGTRLTVL.

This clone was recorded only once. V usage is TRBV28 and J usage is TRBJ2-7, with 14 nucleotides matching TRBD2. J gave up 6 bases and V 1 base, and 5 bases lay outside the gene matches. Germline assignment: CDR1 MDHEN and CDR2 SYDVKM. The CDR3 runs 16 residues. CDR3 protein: CASSLLTSGRALEQYF. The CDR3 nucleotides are TGTGCCAGCAGTTTATTGACTAGCGGGAGGGCCCTCGAGCAGTACTTC. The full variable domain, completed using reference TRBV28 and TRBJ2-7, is DVKVTQSSRYLVKRTGEKVFLECVQDMDHENMFWYRQDPGLGLRLIYFSYDVKMKEKGDIPEGYSVSREKKERFSLILESASTNQTSMYLCASSLLTSGRALEQYFGPGTRLTVT.

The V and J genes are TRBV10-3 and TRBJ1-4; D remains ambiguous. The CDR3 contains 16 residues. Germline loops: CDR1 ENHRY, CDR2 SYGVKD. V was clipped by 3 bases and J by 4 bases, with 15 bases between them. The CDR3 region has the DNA TGTGCCATCAGTGACCCCCAAGCGGCGCTTAATGAAAAACTGTTTTTT. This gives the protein CAISDPQAALNEKLFF.

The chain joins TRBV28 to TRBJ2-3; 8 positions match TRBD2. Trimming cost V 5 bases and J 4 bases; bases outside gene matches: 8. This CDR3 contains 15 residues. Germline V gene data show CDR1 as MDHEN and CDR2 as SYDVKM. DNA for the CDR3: TGTGCCAGCAGTGATATAGCGGGATCCCCAGATACGCAGTATTTT. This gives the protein CASSDIAGSPDTQYF.

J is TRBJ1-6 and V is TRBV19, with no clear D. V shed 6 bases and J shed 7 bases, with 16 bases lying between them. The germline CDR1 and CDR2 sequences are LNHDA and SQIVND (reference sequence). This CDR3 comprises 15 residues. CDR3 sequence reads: CASSPTPGANSPLHF. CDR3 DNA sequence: TGTGCCAGTAGCCCGACCCCGGGAGCAAATTCACCCCTCCACTTT.

The CDR3 loop is CASSLGSTNTNTGELFF. The CDR3 coding sequence is TGTGCCAGCAGCTTAGGATCTACGAATACGAACACCGGGGAGCTGTTTTTT. The chain combines TRBV7-9 with TRBJ2-2; no clear D. V gave up 1 base and J gave up 0 bases, with 12 bases separating them. The CDR3 has 17 amino acids. Germline V gene data show CDR1 as SEHNR and CDR2 as FQNEAQ (reference sequence).

The CDR3 region has the DNA TGTGCCAGCAGCTTATCCCCCCAGGGTCAAGAGACCCAGTACTTC. It codes for CASSLSPQGQETQYF. The chain employs TRBV11-2 and TRBJ2-5; D might be TRBD1 (5 bases). V lost 2 bases and J lost 2, with 12 bases in between. This CDR3 has 15 amino acids. The germline gives CDR1 SGHAT, CDR2 FQNNGV.

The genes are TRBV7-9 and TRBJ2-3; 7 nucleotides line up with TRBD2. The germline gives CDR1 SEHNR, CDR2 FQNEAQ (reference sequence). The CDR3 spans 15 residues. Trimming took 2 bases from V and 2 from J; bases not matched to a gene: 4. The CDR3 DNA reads TGTGCCAGCAGCTTACGCGGGAGTGACACAGATACGCAGTATTTT. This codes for CASSLRGSDTDTQYF. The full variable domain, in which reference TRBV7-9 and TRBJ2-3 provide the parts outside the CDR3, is DTGVSQNPRHKITKRGQNVTFRCDPISEHNRLYWYRQTLGQGPEFLTYFQNEAQLEKSRLLSDRFSAERPKGSFSTLEIQRTEQGDSAMYLCASSLRGSDTDTQYFGPGTRLTVL.

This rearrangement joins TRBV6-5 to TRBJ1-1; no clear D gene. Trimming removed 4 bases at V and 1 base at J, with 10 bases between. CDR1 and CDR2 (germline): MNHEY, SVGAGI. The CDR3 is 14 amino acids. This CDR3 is CASSSPGWNTEAFF. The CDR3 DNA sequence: TGTGCCAGCAGTTCACCCGGTTGGAACACTGAAGCTTTCTTT.

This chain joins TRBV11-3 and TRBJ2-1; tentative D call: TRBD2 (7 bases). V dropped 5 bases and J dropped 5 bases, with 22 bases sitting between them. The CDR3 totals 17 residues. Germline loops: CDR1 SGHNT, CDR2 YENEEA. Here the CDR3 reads CASSRGAGGRDNNEQFF. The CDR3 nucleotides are TGTGCCAGCAGCCGGGGGGCTGGCGGCCGAGATAACAATGAGCAGTTCTTC.

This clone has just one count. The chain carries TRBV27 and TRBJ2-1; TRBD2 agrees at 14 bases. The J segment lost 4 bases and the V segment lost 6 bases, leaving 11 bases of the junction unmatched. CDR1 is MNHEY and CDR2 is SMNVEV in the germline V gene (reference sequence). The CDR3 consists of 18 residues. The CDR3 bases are TGTGCCAGCAGCCAGGGACTAGCGGGAGTATCGTGGTACAATGAGCAGTTCTTC. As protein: CASSQGLAGVSWYNEQFF.